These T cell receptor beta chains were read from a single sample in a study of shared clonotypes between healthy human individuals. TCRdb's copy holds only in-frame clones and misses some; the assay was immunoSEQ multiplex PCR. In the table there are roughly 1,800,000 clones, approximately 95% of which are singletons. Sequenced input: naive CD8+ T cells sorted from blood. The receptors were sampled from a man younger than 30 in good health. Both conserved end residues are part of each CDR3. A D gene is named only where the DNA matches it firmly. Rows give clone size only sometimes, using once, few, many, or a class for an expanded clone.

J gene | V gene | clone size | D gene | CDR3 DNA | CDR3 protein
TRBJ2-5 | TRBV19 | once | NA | TGTGCCAGTAGTCCGATTTTAGGGACCCAGTACTTC | CASSPILGTQYF
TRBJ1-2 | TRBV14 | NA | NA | TGTGCCAGCAGCCAAGAAGTAGGGAACTATGGCTACACCTTC | CASSQEVGNYGYTF
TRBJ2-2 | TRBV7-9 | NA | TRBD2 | TGTGCCAGCAGCCCCCGGACTAGCGGGAACACCGGGGAGCTGTTTTTT | CASSPRTSGNTGELFF
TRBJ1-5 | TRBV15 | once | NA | TGTGCCACCAGCATGGGTTTTTTAGGAGGGAAGAGCAATCAGCCCCAGCATTTT | CATSMGFLGGKSNQPQHF
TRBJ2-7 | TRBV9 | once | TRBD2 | TGTGCCAGCAGCGTAGCTAGCGGGAGCCACGAGCAGTACTTC | CASSVASGSHEQYF
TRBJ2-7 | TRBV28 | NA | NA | TGTGCCAGCAGGGTAGGCTACGAGCAGTACTTC | CASRVGYEQYF
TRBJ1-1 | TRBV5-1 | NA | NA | TGCGCCAGCGAGGGAGGGAACGGTGAAGCTTTCTTT | CASEGGNGEAFF
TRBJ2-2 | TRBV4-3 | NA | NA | TGCGCCAGCAGCCAAGCGGCTAGCGCTCTTACCGGGGAGCTGTTTTTT | CASSQAASALTGELFF
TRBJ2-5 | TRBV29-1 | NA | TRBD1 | TGCAGCGTTGGAACAGGGGGAGGTCAAGAGACCCAGTACTTC | CSVGTGGGQETQYF
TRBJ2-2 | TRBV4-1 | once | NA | TGCGCCAGCAGCCTTAGACTCGTTTACAACACCGGGGAGCTGTTTTTT | CASSLRLVYNTGELFF
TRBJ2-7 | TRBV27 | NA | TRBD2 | TGTGCCAGCAGTTTAGGAGGGACTAGCGGTTTTTACGAGCAGTACTTC | CASSLGGTSGFYEQYF
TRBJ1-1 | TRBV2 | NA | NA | TGTGCCAGCAGTGAAGATGAGGGGGTAGCAGCTTTCTTT | CASSEDEGVAAFF
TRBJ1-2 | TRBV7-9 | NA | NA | TGTGCCAGCAGCTTAGTTACCGACTTGGGCTACACCTTC | CASSLVTDLGYTF
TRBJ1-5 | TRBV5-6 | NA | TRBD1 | TGTGCCAGCAGCTTGGGACAGGGAGCTCAGCCCCAGCATTTT | CASSLGQGAQPQHF
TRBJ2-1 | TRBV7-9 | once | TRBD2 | TGTGCCAGCAGCCCAATCGGACTAGCGGGATACAATGAGCAGTTCTTC | CASSPIGLAGYNEQFF
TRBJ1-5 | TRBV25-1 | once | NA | TGTGCCAGCAGTACCAGGGTAGGCCAGCCCCAGCATTTT | CASSTRVGQPQHF
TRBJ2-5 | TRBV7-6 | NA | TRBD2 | TGTGCCAGCAGCTTAGGAAAAGTAGCGGGAGACGGGGAGACCCAGTACTTC | CASSLGKVAGDGETQYF
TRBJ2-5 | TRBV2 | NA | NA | TGTGCCAGCAGTGTACCCGACACTCAAGGGACCCAGTACTTC | CASSVPDTQGTQYF
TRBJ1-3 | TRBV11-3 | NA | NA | TGTGCCAGCAGCTTAGAATCCCATAGCGATTCTTCTGGAAACACCATATATTTT | CASSLESHSDSSGNTIYF
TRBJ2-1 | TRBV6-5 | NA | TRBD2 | TGTGCCAGCAGCTCTAGCGGGGACAATGAGCAGTTCTTC | CASSSSGDNEQFF
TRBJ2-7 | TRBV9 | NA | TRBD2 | TGTGCCAGCAGCCCCGGTGCTAGCGGCGTCGACTCCTACGAGCAGTACTTC | CASSPGASGVDSYEQYF
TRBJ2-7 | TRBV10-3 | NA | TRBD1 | TGTGCTACTACAGGGGGCGCGGACTACGAGCAGTACTTC | CATTGGADYEQYF
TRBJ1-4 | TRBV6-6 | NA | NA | TGTGCCAGCAGTTACTCTTACAGTTTAAATGAAAAACTGTTTTTT | CASSYSYSLNEKLFF
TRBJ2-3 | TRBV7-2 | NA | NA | TGTGCCAGCAGGCCGACGGCGGGGTACACAGATACGCAGTATTTT | CASRPTAGYTDTQYF
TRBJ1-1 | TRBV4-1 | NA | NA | TGCGCCAGCAGCGTCCAGGGTGGGGGCACTGAAGCTTTCTTT | CASSVQGGGTEAFF
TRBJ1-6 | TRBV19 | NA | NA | TGTGCCAGTAGTATATTCGGGAGCGAGGATAATTCACCCCTCCACTTT | CASSIFGSEDNSPLHF
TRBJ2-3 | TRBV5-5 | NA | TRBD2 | TGTGCCAGCAGCCTCTTGACTAGCGGGGTAGATACGCAGTATTTT | CASSLLTSGVDTQYF
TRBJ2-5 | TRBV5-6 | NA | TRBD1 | TGTGCCAGCAGCTCCGGGACAGGGTGGGAGACCCAGTACTTC | CASSSGTGWETQYF
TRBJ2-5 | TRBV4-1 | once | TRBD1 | TGCGCCAGCAGCCAGGGGACAGGGTGGGAGGAGACCCAGTACTTC | CASSQGTGWEETQYF
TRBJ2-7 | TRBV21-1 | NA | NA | TGTGCCAGCAGCAAAGGTCAGGGGAGGGCCTACGAGCAGTACTTC | CASSKGQGRAYEQYF